A selection of T cell receptor beta chains follows, all from one sample in a study of post-analysis software for immune sequencing data. TCRdb redid the calling of the PCR reads with MiXCR, one entry per CDR3 protein. The sample lists 600,000 to 700,000 distinct CDR3 sequences; over 45% were seen once. The sample comprised blood. These receptors all stem from a girl aged 2 to 10 with multiple sclerosis. Each CDR3 is given with its conserved first and last residue. Each record gives: CDR3 protein, CDR3 DNA, V gene, J gene, D gene, clone size. The D gene is left open where the match is weak. Part of the rows lack a size; the others show once, few, many or a class for expanded clones.

CDR3aa: CASSYRDGADTQYF
CDR3nt: TGTGCCAGCAGTTACAGGGACGGGGCAGATACGCAGTATTTT
v_gene: TRBV6-5
j_gene: TRBJ2-3
d_gene: NA
abundance: NA

CDR3aa: CASDGGGEQFF
CDR3nt: TGTGCCAGTGATGGTGGAGGTGAGCAGTTCTTC
v_gene: TRBV5-6
j_gene: TRBJ2-1
d_gene: NA
abundance: few

CDR3aa: CSARPTSGDTDTQYF
CDR3nt: TGCAGTGCTAGGCCCACTAGCGGGGATACAGATACGCAGTATTTT
v_gene: TRBV20-1
j_gene: TRBJ2-3
d_gene: TRBD2
abundance: NA

CDR3aa: CATTNSGGEQFF
CDR3nt: TGTGCCACCACCAACAGCGGGGGTGAGCAGTTCTTC
v_gene: TRBV24-1
j_gene: TRBJ2-1
d_gene: TRBD2
abundance: once

CDR3aa: CASSEGGSSYNSRLHF
CDR3nt: TGTGCCAGCAGTGAAGGGGGTAGCTCCTATAATTCACGCCTCCACTTT
v_gene: TRBV6-1
j_gene: TRBJ1-6
d_gene: NA
abundance: NA

CDR3aa: CASTPLPGQMDEQYF
CDR3nt: TGTGCCAGCACCCCACTTCCGGGCCAGATGGACGAGCAGTACTTC
v_gene: TRBV7-2
j_gene: TRBJ2-7
d_gene: NA
abundance: NA

CDR3aa: CSAKQGREEKLFF
CDR3nt: TGCAGTGCTAAACAGGGGAGGGAAGAAAAACTGTTTTTT
v_gene: TRBV20-1
j_gene: TRBJ1-4
d_gene: TRBD1
abundance: few

CDR3aa: CASSPPGRKQFF
CDR3nt: TGTGCCAGCAGCCCCCCGGGGAGGAAGCAGTTCTTC
v_gene: TRBV9
j_gene: TRBJ2-1
d_gene: NA
abundance: NA

CDR3aa: CSAQRGTGQNEKLFF
CDR3nt: TGCAGTGCTCAGAGGGGGACAGGGCAAAATGAAAAACTGTTTTTT
v_gene: TRBV20-1
j_gene: TRBJ1-4
d_gene: TRBD1
abundance: NA

CDR3aa: CASSMTALNTEAFF
CDR3nt: TGTGCCAGCAGTATGACTGCCTTGAACACTGAAGCTTTCTTT
v_gene: TRBV12-3/TRBV12-4
j_gene: TRBJ1-1
d_gene: NA
abundance: NA

CDR3aa: CSALGPTSPTQYF
CDR3nt: TGCAGTGCGCTAGGTCCGACTAGCCCTACGCAGTATTTT
v_gene: TRBV20-1
j_gene: TRBJ2-3
d_gene: TRBD2
abundance: NA

CDR3aa: CSAPDRGYTF
CDR3nt: TGCAGTGCTCCAGACCGTGGCTACACCTTC
v_gene: TRBV20-1
j_gene: TRBJ1-2
d_gene: NA
abundance: NA

CDR3aa: CASSLQGAITDTQYF
CDR3nt: TGTGCCAGCAGCTTACAAGGGGCGATCACAGATACGCAGTATTTT
v_gene: TRBV7-2
j_gene: TRBJ2-3
d_gene: NA
abundance: NA

CDR3aa: CASSSHFLRGSNNEQFF
CDR3nt: TGTGCCAGCAGTTCCCATTTTTTGCGGGGGTCCAACAACGAGCAGTTCTTC
v_gene: TRBV6-5
j_gene: TRBJ2-1
d_gene: TRBD2
abundance: NA

CDR3aa: CSVDLAGGVDEQFF
CDR3nt: TGCAGCGTTGATTTGGCAGGGGGGGTGGATGAGCAGTTCTTC
v_gene: TRBV29-1
j_gene: TRBJ2-1
d_gene: NA
abundance: few

CDR3aa: CSVTQGRDPYDYNEQFF
CDR3nt: TGCAGCGTTACCCAAGGGCGCGATCCTTATGACTACAATGAGCAGTTCTTC
v_gene: TRBV29-1
j_gene: TRBJ2-1
d_gene: NA
abundance: NA

CDR3aa: CATTLARGGTYEQYF
CDR3nt: TGTGCCACTACCCTGGCCCGGGGAGGGACCTACGAGCAGTACTTC
v_gene: TRBV6-1
j_gene: TRBJ2-7
d_gene: TRBD2
abundance: NA

CDR3aa: CASRDGQGGGYTF
CDR3nt: TGTGCCAGCAGGGACGGACAGGGTGGTGGCTACACCTTC
v_gene: TRBV6-5
j_gene: TRBJ1-2
d_gene: TRBD1
abundance: few

CDR3aa: CASSLMLGGDGKETQYF
CDR3nt: TGTGCCAGCAGTTTAATGCTAGGAGGGGATGGTAAGGAGACCCAGTACTTC
v_gene: TRBV12-3/TRBV12-4
j_gene: TRBJ2-5
d_gene: NA
abundance: NA

CDR3aa: CASTKTAGERGARSYNEQFF
CDR3nt: TGTGCCAGCACCAAAACCGCCGGGGAGCGGGGGGCCCGCTCCTACAATGAGCAGTTCTTC
v_gene: TRBV7-2
j_gene: TRBJ2-1
d_gene: TRBD2
abundance: NA

CDR3aa: CAGSQERGSYNGQYF
CDR3nt: TGTGCCGGCAGCCAAGAGAGAGGCTCCTACAATGGGCAGTACTTC
v_gene: TRBV3-1
j_gene: TRBJ2-7
d_gene: NA
abundance: once

CDR3aa: CSARDWRTSTDTQYF
CDR3nt: TGCAGTGCTAGGGACTGGAGAACTAGCACAGATACGCAGTATTTT
v_gene: TRBV20-1
j_gene: TRBJ2-3
d_gene: NA
abundance: NA

CDR3aa: CASSSPQFAEAFF
CDR3nt: TGTGCCAGCAGTTCCCCCCAGTTCGCCGAAGCTTTCTTT
v_gene: TRBV12-3/TRBV12-4
j_gene: TRBJ1-1
d_gene: NA
abundance: NA

CDR3aa: CASRSGSEKLFF
CDR3nt: TGTGCCTCGCGCAGCGGGAGTGAAAAACTGTTTTTT
v_gene: TRBV30
j_gene: TRBJ1-4
d_gene: NA
abundance: NA

CDR3aa: CASSASGRGTYNEQFF
CDR3nt: TGTGCCAGCAGTGCTAGCGGGAGAGGGACCTACAATGAGCAGTTCTTC
v_gene: TRBV25-1
j_gene: TRBJ2-1
d_gene: TRBD2
abundance: NA

CDR3aa: CASSIRGAPGYTF
CDR3nt: TGCGCCAGCAGCATAAGGGGGGCGCCTGGCTACACCTTC
v_gene: TRBV4-1
j_gene: TRBJ1-2
d_gene: NA
abundance: NA

CDR3aa: CASSSMRSLDSGANVLTF
CDR3nt: TGTGCCAGCAGCTCAATGCGCAGTTTAGACTCTGGGGCCAACGTCCTGACTTTC
v_gene: TRBV11-2
j_gene: TRBJ2-6
d_gene: NA
abundance: few

CDR3aa: CSVEEDGVSGNEQFF
CDR3nt: TGCAGCGTTGAAGAGGACGGGGTTAGTGGCAATGAGCAGTTCTTC
v_gene: TRBV29-1
j_gene: TRBJ2-1
d_gene: NA
abundance: NA

CDR3aa: CASRPSPMNTEAFF
CDR3nt: TGTGCCAGCAGGCCGTCCCCCATGAACACTGAAGCTTTCTTT
v_gene: TRBV12-3/TRBV12-4
j_gene: TRBJ1-1
d_gene: NA
abundance: NA

CDR3aa: CSVVGVEGHPGREQFF
CDR3nt: TGCAGCGTTGTGGGTGTGGAGGGACACCCGGGCAGGGAGCAGTTCTTC
v_gene: TRBV29-1
j_gene: TRBJ2-1
d_gene: NA
abundance: few